The 8 T cell receptor beta chains reported below all come from one sample, sequenced in a study of T cell responses to AZD1222 COVID-19 vaccine. Here immunoSEQ multiplex PCR was the method, and the copy in TCRdb shows in-frame clones only, minus some. Here the sample spans fewer than 110,000 clones, around 87% being singletons. The source material was peripheral blood, sampled 28 days after the second AZD1222 dose. These receptors were obtained from an adult who received the AZD1222 COVID-19 vaccine.

The rearrangement uses TRBV7-9 and TRBJ2-2; 10 bases match TRBD1. The V gene's germline CDR1 is SEHNR and CDR2 FQNEAQ (reference sequence). J was trimmed by 6 bases and V by 5 bases; bases with no gene match: 6. The CDR3 is 15 residues long. The CDR3 bases are TGTGCCAGCAGCGTAGGACAGGGGGAGTCCGGGGAGCTGTTTTTT. Translating it yields CASSVGQGESGELFF.

The sample holds one count of this clone. The V call is TRBV5-4, the J call TRBJ2-7; 8 bases are a match to TRBD2. Germline V gene data show CDR1 as SGHNT and CDR2 as YYREEE (reference sequence). V shed 6 bases, J shed 4 bases, and the junction held 6 bases outside the gene matches. The CDR3 runs to 13 residues. The CDR3 DNA is TGTGCCAGCACCCGGGGGGGCTCTTACGAGCAGTACTTC. Translated: CASTRGGSYEQYF.

This rearrangement joins TRBV7-9 to TRBJ2-1, with a weak D call TRBD2 (7 bases). V was shortened by 5 bases and J by 2 bases, with 13 bases between the two germline ends. CDR3 size: 15 residues. Per germline, CDR1 SEHNR and CDR2 FQNEAQ (reference sequence). For the CDR3, the DNA is TGTGCCAGCAGCCCGGGGGCGGGGGCCTACAATGAGCAGTTCTTC. Translation: CASSPGAGAYNEQFF.

In DNA form, the CDR3 reads TGTGCCAGCAGTTACTCGTTCACAGGGATCCGTACTGAAGCTTTCTTT. Protein: CASSYSFTGIRTEAFF. The chain recombines TRBV6-5 with TRBJ1-1, with D possibly TRBD1 on 6 matching bases. CDR3 length: 16 residues. Trimming removed 0 bases from V and 5 bases from J, with 16 bases in between. The germline V gene encodes CDR1 MNHEY and CDR2 SVGAGI.

This clone has just a few counts. The chain uses TRBV5-6 and TRBJ1-2, with D perhaps matching TRBD1 (6 bases). With 4 bases removed from V and 8 bases from J, the gap between germline ends came to 12 bases. Germline V gene lookup returns CDR1 SGHDT and CDR2 YYEEEE. The CDR3 length is 12 residues. CDR3 nucleotide sequence: TGTGCCAGCAGCACCTCGGGGGGCGGCTACACCTTC. It yields the protein CASSTSGGGYTF.

The CDR3 nucleotides are TGTGCCAGCAGTTTATTGGGCAGGGTTAATCAGCCCCAGCATTTT. Its protein is CASSLLGRVNQPQHF. The chain uses TRBV28 and TRBJ1-5, with D possibly being TRBD1 (5 bases). The CDR3 loop spans 15 amino acids. In germline, CDR1 is MDHEN, CDR2 SYDVKM. The V and J ends lost 1 base and 4 bases respectively, with 11 bases between them.

The chain carries TRBV5-1 and TRBJ2-5; a weak D match, TRBD1 (5 bases). Germline lookup yields CDR1 SGHRS and CDR2 YFSETQ. The V gene lost 0 bases and the J gene lost 5 bases, with 11 bases spanning the gap. CDR3 size: 14 residues. The CDR3, as DNA: TGCGCCAGCAGCTTGGGGACGTGGGGCGAGACCCAGTACTTC. This encodes CASSLGTWGETQYF.

This clone showed up just once. The gene calls are TRBV6-6 and TRBJ1-2, with TRBD1 as a possible D gene (5 bases). The germline V and J ends were trimmed by 5 bases and 4 bases, with 11 bases remaining between them. The germline gives CDR1 MNHNY, CDR2 SVGAGI (reference sequence). The CDR3 consists of 13 residues. The CDR3 is CASSRDLGYGYTF. CDR3 DNA sequence: TGTGCCAGCAGTCGGGACCTTGGCTATGGCTACACCTTC.